The clone carrying this T cell receptor beta chain was counted a single time. Per the original data handling: Reference gene primers were amplified, and this amplification served to estimate nucleated cell counts. Sequencing used immunoSEQ multiplex PCR; TCRdb keeps in-frame clones, though not all of them. That table supplies the V and J calls and clone size; D and trimming were determined from the DNA. In the table there are 90,000 to 130,000 clones, roughly 85% of which are singletons. The sample is drawn from a study of blood T cell repertoires in COVID-19. Looking at the study overall: Sample material is recorded as cDNA or gDNA derived from T cells, B-cell-depleted T cells, or PBMCs.

V shed 3 bases and J 5 bases; nucleotides not matched to a gene: 13. In germline, CDR1 is KGHSH, CDR2 LQKENI. The CDR3 has 16 amino acids. Sequencing used peripheral blood. The clonotype originates from a human donor in a cohort sampled during active COVID-19. V gene TRBV18 combines with J gene TRBJ2-7, with TRBD1 matching 7 bases. CDR3 nucleotides: TGTGCCAGCTCACCCGATGGGGCAGGGGGTTTCCACGAGCAGTACTTC. Its translation is CASSPDGAGGFHEQYF.